This T cell receptor beta chain was sequenced for a study of T-cell reconstitution after alpha-beta-depleted transplantation in children. Study-wide results and caveats: Diversity and T-cell counts at one year after transplant derived mostly from new T cells.

The CDR3 is 17 residues long. Germline CDR1 and CDR2: MNHEY and SMNVEV (reference sequence). V was pared by 1 base and J by 0 bases, with 10 bases between. This clonotype has only a few counts. Its antigen is unidentified. During its preparation, the TCRbeta library received unique molecular identifiers. Each CDR3 protein gets one entry after TCRdb re-called the PCR reads with MiXCR. The sample has about 980,000 distinct CDR3 sequences, 25% to 35% seen once. The genes are TRBV27 and TRBJ2-6, with no clear D. The sample here was PBMCs, mostly from graft donor cells, taken 360 days after TCRalphabeta/CD19-depleted stem cell transplant. The clonotype originates from a boy in the first two years of life who had a stem cell transplant for SCID, so the T cells may come from the graft donor. In DNA, the CDR3 is TGTGCCAGCAGTTTATACCCAGACGGCTCTGGGGCCAACGTCCTGACTTTC. Translation: CASSLYPDGSGANVLTF.